This T cell receptor beta chain was obtained from a study of blood T cell repertoires in COVID-19. Study at large: The origin of the acute and convalescent COVID-19 samples was the United States, Italy and Spain. Sample material is recorded as cDNA or gDNA derived from T cells, B-cell-depleted T cells, or PBMCs.

As originally analysed: Counts of nucleated cells, estimated from reference gene primer amplification, were obtained. Assay: immunoSEQ multiplex PCR; the TCRdb copy retains only in-frame clones and omits some. The V and J calls and clone size come from that table; D and trimming were worked out from the DNA. The sample shows some 200,000 clones, roughly four fifths of them seen only once. Unmatched junction bases numbered 3, after V lost 0 bases and J lost 2 bases. The CDR3 has 16 residues. CDR1 and CDR2 (germline): SGHRS, YFSETQ. The clonotype originates from a man aged 30-40 years with active or convalescent COVID-19. The specimen sequenced was peripheral blood. The rearrangement links TRBV5-1 to TRBJ1-4; TRBD1 matches at 8 bases. The CDR3 is CASSLVPGGTNEKLFF. DNA for the CDR3: TGCGCCAGCAGCTTGGTCCCAGGGGGCACTAATGAAAAACTGTTTTTT.